A selection of T cell receptor beta chains follows, all from one sample in a study of blood T cell repertoires in COVID-19. Assay: immunoSEQ multiplex PCR; the TCRdb copy retains only in-frame clones and omits some. The table includes 250,000 to 300,000 clones, around 89% detected once. Material for sequencing was PBMCs or T cells enriched from blood (not recorded which). These TCRs come from a woman aged 55-69 years in a cohort exposed to, infected with or recovered from COVID-19 (not recorded which). The CDR3 runs from the conserved cysteine through the conserved F or W.

v_call cdr3_aa
TRBV18 CASSPGMGREAFF
TRBV28 CASSLADRVRWMDVRGYTF
TRBV14 CASSYIRPLAGQPQHF
TRBV15 CATSIPRRGEGKNIQYF
TRBV12-2 CASRLILPSYEQYF
TRBV24-1 CATSDSRQGSNQPQHF
TRBV4-1 CASSPYRAGHSTDTQYF
TRBV28 CASSLFGTVYSNQPQHF
TRBV12-3/TRBV12-4 CASMMAENTEAFF
TRBV19 CASSTDRQDEQFF
TRBV7-3 CASSLGASYTYNEQFF
TRBV6-5 CASSSQSSYNSPLHF
TRBV2 CASRYRGLNTEAFF
TRBV5-6 CASSFWTSGRRETQYF
TRBV7-2 CASSFRDLSSPLHF
TRBV3-1/TRBV3-2 CASRPTGNTEAFF
TRBV3-1/TRBV3-2 CASSLGTSGRGSQFF
TRBV5-1 CASSFEQGKSYEQYF
TRBV6-2/TRBV6-3 CASSLDRAGYTF
TRBV9 CASSVDYRAGNTIYF
TRBV6-5 CASSYSGQVSGNTIYF
TRBV29-1 CSVEEGTGSSYNEQFF
TRBV29-1 CSGANRGEGEQYF